This TCR beta chain was recorded in a study of T cells in Graves' hyperthyroidism and ophthalmopathy. Amplification of TCR beta CDR3 regions was performed using RNA transcripts as template. During a first-round RT-PCR of the TCR CDR3, the HTBI primer set was used. One entry per CDR3 protein, called by TCRdb with MiXCR from the multiplex PCR reads. The repertoire has around 600,000 distinct CDR3 sequences, 16% of them found once; the top ten carry roughly 3.4%. This CDR3 has 14 amino acids. Germline V lookup: CDR1 SNHLY, CDR2 FYNNEI. V lost 3 bases to trimming and J lost 0 bases, with 6 bases between them. Study-wide results and caveats: A median 6.5 months before onset, the model predicted ophthalmopathy.

At least ten counts were recorded for this clonotype. Its antigen is undetermined. A Clinical Activity Score of at least 3, a NOSPECS grade of at least 4 and a duration under 3 months were recorded in the ophthalmopathy patients. Uncontrolled infections, other autoimmune diseases, pregnancy or lactation led to exclusion of patients. Fresh peripheral blood, around 9.3 ml, was the source of the PBMCs. The receptor was derived from a woman aged 40-49 years with Graves' ophthalmopathy. V is TRBV2 and J is TRBJ2-1, with no clear D. Source material: blood. The CDR3 nucleotides are TGTGCCAGCAGTGATCACCGCTCCTACAATGAGCAGTTCTTC. Translation gives CASSDHRSYNEQFF.